This T cell receptor beta chain emerged from a study of T cells in Graves' hyperthyroidism and ophthalmopathy. Study-wide results and caveats: A 13 V-J signature model discriminated ophthalmopathy versus stable hyperthyroidism. The model forecast ophthalmopathy, anticipating it by a median around 6.9 months before onset.

Calling Graves' hyperthyroidism stable meant ophthalmopathy did not progress within 18 months. Investigators excluded patients with uncontrolled infection, other autoimmune disease, pregnancy or lactation. This clonotype was picked up a small number of times. Its antigen is not identified. TCR beta CDR3 sequences were amplified from RNA transcripts. The primer set for the first-round RT-PCR of the TCR CDR3 was HTBI. TCRdb used MiXCR to reprocess the multiplex PCR reads, holding one entry per CDR3 protein. The data show about 550,000 distinct CDR3 sequences, less than 25% seen once. The V gene's germline CDR1 is SGDLS and CDR2 YYNGEE. V was clipped by 4 bases and J by 4 bases; unmatched bases: 9. This CDR3 comprises 16 residues.

The sequencing input was blood. This chain joins TRBV9 and TRBJ1-3; 9 nucleotides line up with TRBD1. The sequence derives from a man between 18 and 29 years old with Graves' hyperthyroidism. CDR3 loop: CASSPWTGDIGNTIYF. CDR3 sequence (DNA): TGTGCCAGCAGCCCATGGACAGGGGATATAGGAAACACCATATATTTT.